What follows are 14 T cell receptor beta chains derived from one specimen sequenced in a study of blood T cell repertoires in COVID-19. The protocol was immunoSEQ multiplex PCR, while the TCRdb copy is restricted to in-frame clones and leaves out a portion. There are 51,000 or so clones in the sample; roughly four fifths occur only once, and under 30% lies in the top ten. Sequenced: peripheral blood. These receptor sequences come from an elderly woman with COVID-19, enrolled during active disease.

The CDR3 coding sequence is TGTGCCACCAGCAGAGATCGGCGCGCTAGCGGGAGGGCCTTCAATGAGCAGTTCTTC. This sequence encodes CATSRDRRASGRAFNEQFF. The gene calls are TRBV15 and TRBJ2-1, with 12 nucleotides matching TRBD2. The germline CDR1 and CDR2 sequences are LNHNV and YYDKDF (reference sequence). V was clipped by 0 bases and J by 6 bases; unmatched bases: 12. There are 19 residues in the CDR3.

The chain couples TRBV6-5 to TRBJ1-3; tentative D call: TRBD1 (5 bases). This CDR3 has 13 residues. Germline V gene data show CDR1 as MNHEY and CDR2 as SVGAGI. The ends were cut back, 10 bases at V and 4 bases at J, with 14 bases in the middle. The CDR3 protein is CATQGLEGNTIYF. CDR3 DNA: TGTGCCACCCAGGGTCTAGAGGGAAACACCATATATTTT.

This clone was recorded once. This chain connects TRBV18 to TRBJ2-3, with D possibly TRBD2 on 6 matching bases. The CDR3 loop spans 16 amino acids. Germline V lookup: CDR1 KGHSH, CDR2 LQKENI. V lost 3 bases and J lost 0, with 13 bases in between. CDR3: CASSPLLGGSTDTQYF. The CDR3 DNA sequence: TGTGCCAGCTCACCTCTTCTGGGGGGAAGCACAGATACGCAGTATTTT.

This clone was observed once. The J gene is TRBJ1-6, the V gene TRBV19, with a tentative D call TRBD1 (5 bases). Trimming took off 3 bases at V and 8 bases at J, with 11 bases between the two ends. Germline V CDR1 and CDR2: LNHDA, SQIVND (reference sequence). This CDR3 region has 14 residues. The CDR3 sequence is CASSIQGVDSPLHF. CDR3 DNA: TGTGCCAGTAGTATCCAGGGTGTTGATTCACCCCTCCACTTT.

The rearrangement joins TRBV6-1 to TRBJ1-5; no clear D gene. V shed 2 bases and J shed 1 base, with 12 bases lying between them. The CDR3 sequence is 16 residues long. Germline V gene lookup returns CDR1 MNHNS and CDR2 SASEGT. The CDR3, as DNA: TGTGCCAGCAGTGAATCTACAGTGTGGAGCAATCAGCCCCAGCATTTT. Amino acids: CASSESTVWSNQPQHF.

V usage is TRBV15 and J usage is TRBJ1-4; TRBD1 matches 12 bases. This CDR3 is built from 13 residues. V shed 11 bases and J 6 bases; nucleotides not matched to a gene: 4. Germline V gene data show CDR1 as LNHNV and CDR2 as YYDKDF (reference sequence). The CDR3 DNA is TGTGCCCTCCGGGACAGGGGGCATGAAAAACTGTTTTTT. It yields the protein CALRDRGHEKLFF.

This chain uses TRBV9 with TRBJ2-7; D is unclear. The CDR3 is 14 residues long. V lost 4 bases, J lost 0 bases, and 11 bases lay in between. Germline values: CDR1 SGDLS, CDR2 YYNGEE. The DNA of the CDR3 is TGTGCCAGCAGCCCCATGGGCTCCTCCTACGAGCAGTACTTC. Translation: CASSPMGSSYEQYF.

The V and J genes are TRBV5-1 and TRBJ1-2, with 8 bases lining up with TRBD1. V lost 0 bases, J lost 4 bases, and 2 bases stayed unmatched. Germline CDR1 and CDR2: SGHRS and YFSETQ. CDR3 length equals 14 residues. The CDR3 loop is CASSLAGGGYGYTF. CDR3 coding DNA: TGCGCCAGCAGCTTGGCAGGGGGCGGCTATGGCTACACCTTC.

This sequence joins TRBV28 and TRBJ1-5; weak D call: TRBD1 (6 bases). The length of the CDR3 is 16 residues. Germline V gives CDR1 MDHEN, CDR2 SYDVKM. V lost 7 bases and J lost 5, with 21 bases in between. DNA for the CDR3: TGTGCCAGCACCCCCCAGGGCAGGGGTGGCGATCAGCCCCAGCATTTT. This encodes CASTPQGRGGDQPQHF.

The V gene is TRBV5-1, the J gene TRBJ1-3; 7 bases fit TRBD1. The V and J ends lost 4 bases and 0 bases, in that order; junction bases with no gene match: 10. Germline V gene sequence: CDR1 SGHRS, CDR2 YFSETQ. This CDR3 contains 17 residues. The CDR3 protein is CASSPSGQTYSGNTIYF. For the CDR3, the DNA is TGCGCCAGCAGCCCTTCGGGACAGACCTACTCTGGAAACACCATATATTTT.

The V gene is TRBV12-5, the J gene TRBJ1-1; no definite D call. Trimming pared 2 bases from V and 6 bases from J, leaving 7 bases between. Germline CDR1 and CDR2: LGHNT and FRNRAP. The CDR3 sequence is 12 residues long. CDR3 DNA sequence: TGTGCTAGTGGTTTGAGTTCGGCTGAAGCTTTCTTT. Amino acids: CASGLSSAEAFF.

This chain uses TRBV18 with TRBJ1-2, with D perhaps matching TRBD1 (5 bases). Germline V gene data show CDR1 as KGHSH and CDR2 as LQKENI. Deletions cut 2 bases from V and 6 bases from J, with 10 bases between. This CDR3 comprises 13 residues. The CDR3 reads CASSPRGGDGYTF. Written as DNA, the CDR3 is TGTGCCAGCTCACCAAGGGGAGGGGATGGCTACACCTTC.

Here the CDR3 DNA reads TGTGCCAGCAGCTTAGGGTCGAGGTACGAGCAGTACTTC. Amino acid sequence: CASSLGSRYEQYF. This chain links TRBV11-2 with TRBJ2-7; D remains unclear. CDR3 length: 13 residues. Germline CDR1 SGHAT, CDR2 FQNNGV. V was cut by 1 base and J by 4 bases, with 8 bases left in between.

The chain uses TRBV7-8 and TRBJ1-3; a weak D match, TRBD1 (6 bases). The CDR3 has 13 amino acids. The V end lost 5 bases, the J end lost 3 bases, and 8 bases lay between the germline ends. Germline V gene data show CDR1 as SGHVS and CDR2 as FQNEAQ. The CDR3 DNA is TGTGCCAGCAGCCTACAGGGTGGAAACACCATATATTTT. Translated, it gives CASSLQGGNTIYF.